The 32 T cell receptor beta chains in this list originate from one sample, sequenced in a study of regulatory dendritic cells for organ transplantation. Sorted subsets were CFSE-labeled and cultured roughly five days with allogeneic dendritic cells. Repertoires were generated with immunoSEQ multiplex PCR, while TCRdb's copy carries only in-frame clones and drops some. Of some 9,300 clones detected, about 85% appear once; the ten largest clones hold more than 2.5%. These receptors' targets are unknown. The sample was memory CD4+ T cells from blood cultured with dendritic cells. The subset was: CD45RO+ memory T cells. Receptor source: a human donor in good health.

This clone has a single count. The chain carries TRBV10-1 and TRBJ2-1; 10 nucleotides align to TRBD2. The CDR3 contains 16 residues. Germline values: CDR1 WNHNN, CDR2 SYGVQD (reference sequence). J lost 6 bases, V lost 0 bases, and 5 bases had no gene match. CDR3 amino acids: CASSESGAGGANEQFF. The CDR3 nucleotides are TGCGCCAGCAGTGAGTCAGGAGCGGGAGGGGCCAATGAGCAGTTCTTC.

The chain carries TRBV11-2 and TRBJ2-7, with TRBD2 matching 7 bases. The CDR3 is 15 residues long. Per the germline V gene, CDR1 is SGHAT and CDR2 is FQNNGV. With V trimmed by 1 base and J by 7 bases, 10 bases remained unmatched. CDR3 in amino acids: CASSLGVAGVGEQYF. CDR3 nucleotide sequence: TGTGCCAGCAGCTTAGGGGTCGCGGGAGTGGGTGAGCAGTACTTC. The complete variable domain, with remaining parts taken from reference TRBV11-2 and TRBJ2-7, reads EAGVAQSPRYKIIEKRQSVAFWCNPISGHATLYWYQQILGQGPKLLIQFQNNGVVDDSQLPKDRFSAERLKGVDSTLKIQPAKLEDSAVYLCASSLGVAGVGEQYFGPGTRLTVT.

V usage is TRBV19 and J usage is TRBJ2-1; D is possibly TRBD2 (5 bases). The V gene lost 7 bases and the J gene lost 2 bases, with 9 bases spanning the gap. The germline CDR1 and CDR2 sequences are LNHDA and SQIVND (reference sequence). This CDR3 is 13 amino acids long. CDR3 in DNA: TGTGCCAGTACCGAGGGCCCCTACAATGAGCAGTTCTTC. Protein sequence: CASTEGPYNEQFF.

Points on this clone: Other nucleotide sequences in the sample specify the same CDR3. The V and J genes are TRBV2 and TRBJ2-7; 9 positions agree with TRBD1. Trimming at V came to 2 bases and at J to 3 bases, leaving 2 bases not matched to a gene. This CDR3 contains 14 residues. The germline V gene has CDR1 SNHLY and CDR2 FYNNEI. CDR3: CASSEQGQGYEQYF. CDR3 coding DNA: TGTGCCAGCAGTGAACAGGGACAGGGCTACGAGCAGTACTTC. Full variable domain (rest looked up from reference TRBV2 and TRBJ2-7): EPEVTQTPSHQVTQMGQEVILRCVPISNHLYFYWYRQILGQKVEFLVSFYNNEISEKSEIFDDQFSVERPDGSNFTLKIRSTKLEDSAMYFCASSEQGQGYEQYFGPGTRLTVT.

In its sample, this clone was seen once. V usage is TRBV2 and J usage is TRBJ1-4; unclear D gene. This CDR3 contains 14 residues. V was shortened by 6 bases and J by 1 base, with 9 bases between the two germline ends. Germline V gives CDR1 SNHLY, CDR2 FYNNEI. For the CDR3, the DNA is TGTGCCAGCAGGGACCGACAAACTAATGAAAAACTGTTTTTT. This codes for CASRDRQTNEKLFF.

The chain carries TRBV28 and TRBJ1-5; D may be TRBD1 (5 bases). The CDR3 has 14 residues. Germline V gene lookup returns CDR1 MDHEN and CDR2 SYDVKM. V lost 8 bases and J 6 bases, leaving 17 bases between the germline ends. CDR3 coding DNA: TGTGCCAGCGGGGGGTCGCCTAAGGCTCAGCCCCAGCATTTT. Translation: CASGGSPKAQPQHF.

V is TRBV13 and J is TRBJ2-3; 7 bases line up with TRBD1. Germline V gene sequence: CDR1 PRHDT, CDR2 FYEKMQ (reference sequence). V shed 5 bases and J 0 bases; nucleotides not matched to a gene: 11. There are 17 residues in the CDR3. This chain's CDR3 is CASSGGWGQRSTDTQYF. CDR3 nucleotide sequence: TGTGCCAGCAGCGGAGGCTGGGGACAGCGAAGCACAGATACGCAGTATTTT.

The chain couples TRBV7-3 to TRBJ2-7, with TRBD1 matching 12 bases. This CDR3 comprises 16 residues. J lost 7 bases, V lost 4 bases, and 11 bases had no gene match. The germline gives CDR1 SGHTA, CDR2 FQGTGA. CDR3 protein: CASSSRAGTGGAEQYF. In DNA, the CDR3 is TGTGCCAGCAGCTCCAGGGCCGGGACAGGGGGCGCGGAGCAGTACTTC.

The rearrangement links TRBV6-1 to TRBJ1-5; TRBD1 matches 12 bases. J lost 2 bases, V lost 1 base, and 12 bases had no gene match. Germline V gives CDR1 MNHNS, CDR2 SASEGT. The CDR3 extends over 20 amino acids. The CDR3 protein is CASSEVIVGTGGLGNQPQHF. CDR3 in DNA: TGTGCCAGCAGTGAAGTCATTGTCGGGACAGGGGGCTTAGGCAATCAGCCCCAGCATTTT.

This clone was observed a handful of times. V and J are TRBV28 and TRBJ2-5; D is perhaps TRBD2 (6 bases). The length of the CDR3 is 13 residues. Germline loops: CDR1 MDHEN, CDR2 SYDVKM. Deletions cut 8 bases from V and 7 bases from J, with 17 bases between. CDR3 DNA: TGTGCCAGCGGAGGGACTCCGAGGGGGACCCAGTACTTC. This codes for CASGGTPRGTQYF. The variable domain in full, completed from reference TRBV28 and TRBJ2-5, reads DVKVTQSSRYLVKRTGEKVFLECVQDMDHENMFWYRQDPGLGLRLIYFSYDVKMKEKGDIPEGYSVSREKKERFSLILESASTNQTSMYLCASGGTPRGTQYFGPGTRLLVL.

This clone is a singleton in its sample. V gene TRBV6-1 combines with J gene TRBJ2-4; D may correspond to TRBD1 or TRBD2 (5 bases each). Per the germline V gene, CDR1 is MNHNS and CDR2 is SASEGT. The CDR3 extends over 13 amino acids. V dropped 2 bases and J dropped 6 bases, with 8 bases sitting between them. The chain's CDR3 is CASSESRGNIQYF. CDR3 nucleotides: TGTGCCAGCAGTGAATCGAGGGGAAACATTCAGTACTTC.

V and J are TRBV6-1 and TRBJ2-1; TRBD2 matches at 9 bases. The germline gives CDR1 MNHNS, CDR2 SASEGT. This CDR3 contains 16 residues. The J segment lost 6 bases and the V segment lost 4 bases, leaving 10 bases of the junction unmatched. CDR3 region: CASSGATSGRGNEQFF. The CDR3 DNA is TGTGCCAGCAGTGGGGCGACTAGCGGCAGGGGCAATGAGCAGTTCTTC.

This sequence joins TRBV28 and TRBJ1-2, with TRBD1 matching over 7 bases. This CDR3 region has 14 residues. Germline V gives CDR1 MDHEN, CDR2 SYDVKM. Trimming cost V 2 bases and J 4 bases; bases outside gene matches: 4. The CDR3 coding sequence is TGTGCCAGCAGTTTACATTGGGACAGCTATGGCTACACCTTC. Its translation is CASSLHWDSYGYTF.

This clone came up a few times. The rearrangement uses TRBV28 and TRBJ2-3; perhaps TRBD1 as D (6 bases). The CDR3 extends over 16 amino acids. V lost 8 bases, J lost 2 bases, and 20 bases lay in between. Looked up from germline, CDR1 is MDHEN and CDR2 is SYDVKM. The CDR3 coding sequence is TGTGCCAGCCAAAGACAGGACTGGAAACACACAGATACGCAGTATTTT. Amino acids: CASQRQDWKHTDTQYF.

This chain uses TRBV7-9 with TRBJ2-2; D gene unclear. In germline, CDR1 is SEHNR, CDR2 FQNEAQ (reference sequence). This CDR3 has 12 residues. V was pared by 10 bases and J by 11 bases, with 17 bases between. The CDR3, as DNA: TGTGCCACCGTTCAGAGTTCGCGCGAGCTGTTTTTT. This sequence encodes CATVQSSRELFF.

The gene calls are TRBV29-1 and TRBJ2-1; no definite D call. The CDR3 contains 15 residues. The V end lost 4 bases, the J end lost 3 bases, and 16 bases lay between the germline ends. Germline V gives CDR1 SQVTM, CDR2 ANQGSEA. The CDR3: CSVGSGLTYYNEQFF. CDR3 bases: TGCAGCGTTGGATCGGGCCTAACTTACTACAATGAGCAGTTCTTC.

The V and J genes are TRBV4-2 and TRBJ2-1; a possible D gene is TRBD2 (6 bases). V lost 4 bases and J lost 5, with 12 bases in between. The CDR3 consists of 14 residues. Germline CDR1 and CDR2: LGHNA and YNFKEQ. This chain's CDR3 is CASSPAGRHNEQFF. DNA of the CDR3: TGTGCCAGCAGCCCCGCCGGGAGACACAATGAGCAGTTCTTC.

V is TRBV7-9 and J is TRBJ2-3; no firm D call. This CDR3 is built from 15 residues. Trimming removed 2 bases at V and 1 base at J, with 10 bases between. Germline CDR1 is SEHNR and CDR2 is FQNEAQ (reference sequence). The CDR3 here is CASSLSRSRTDTQYF. Here the CDR3 DNA reads TGTGCCAGCAGCTTAAGTCGTAGTCGCACAGATACGCAGTATTTT.

The V gene is TRBV5-5, the J gene TRBJ1-2; perhaps TRBD1 as D (5 bases). The ends were cut back, 0 bases at V and 8 bases at J, with 11 bases in the middle. Germline values: CDR1 SGHKS, CDR2 YYEKEE (reference sequence). This CDR3 spans 13 amino acids. This CDR3 reads CASSLVGAGGYTF. The CDR3 DNA follows: TGTGCCAGCAGCTTGGTAGGGGCCGGCGGCTACACCTTC.

V and J are TRBV5-4 and TRBJ2-1; no definite D call. CDR3 length: 12 residues. The V gene lost 2 bases and the J gene lost 5 bases, with 5 bases spanning the gap. Germline V gene data show CDR1 as SGHNT and CDR2 as YYREEE (reference sequence). The CDR3 DNA reads TGTGCCAGCAGCTTTGACAACAATGAGCAGTTCTTC. This encodes CASSFDNNEQFF.

This chain links TRBV6-4 with TRBJ2-1, with TRBD2 matching 8 bases. V lost 4 bases, J lost 3 bases, and 5 bases stayed unmatched. Germline values: CDR1 MRHNA, CDR2 SNTAGT. The CDR3 runs 15 residues. CDR3 amino acids: CASSAAGGSYNEQFF. The CDR3 region has the DNA TGTGCCAGCAGTGCGGCGGGAGGCAGCTACAATGAGCAGTTCTTC.

The chain combines TRBV25-1 with TRBJ2-2; D perhaps matches TRBD2 (6 bases). Germline V gene sequence: CDR1 MGHDK, CDR2 SYGVNS. The V and J ends lost 0 bases and 5 bases respectively, with 7 bases between them. The CDR3 extends over 14 amino acids. Here the CDR3 reads CASSEYGGTGELFF. The CDR3 DNA reads TGTGCCAGCAGTGAATATGGAGGGACCGGGGAGCTGTTTTTT.

The chain recombines TRBV28 with TRBJ1-3, with 7 positions matching TRBD1. The CDR3 length is 14 residues. Germline V gene data show CDR1 as MDHEN and CDR2 as SYDVKM. The V segment lost 5 bases and the J segment 3 bases; nucleotides outside the gene matches: 4. The CDR3 sequence: CASSPGTVGNTIYF. CDR3 nucleotide sequence: TGTGCCAGCAGTCCCGGGACAGTTGGAAACACCATATATTTT.

The V gene is TRBV7-3, the J gene TRBJ1-1; D unresolved. From germline, CDR1 is SGHTA and CDR2 FQGTGA. Trimming took off 0 bases at V and 2 bases at J, with 13 bases between the two ends. This CDR3 region has 16 residues. The CDR3 is CASSLTIPGPNTEAFF. CDR3 in DNA: TGTGCCAGCAGCTTAACGATACCGGGCCCAAACACTGAAGCTTTCTTT.

V gene TRBV5-6 combines with J gene TRBJ2-2; possible D gene TRBD1, 5 bases. Germline V gene sequence: CDR1 SGHDT, CDR2 YYEEEE. V was pared by 3 bases and J by 4 bases, with 10 bases between. CDR3 length: 14 amino acids. CDR3 in amino acids: CASSSLTVTGELFF. CDR3 sequence (DNA): TGTGCCAGCAGCTCCCTGACAGTCACCGGGGAGCTGTTTTTT.

The CDR3 spells CSVEELSSYNEQFF. The DNA of the CDR3 is TGCAGCGTGGAGGAACTGAGCTCCTACAATGAGCAGTTCTTC. This sequence joins TRBV29-1 and TRBJ2-1; TRBD2 might be the D (5 bases). V was trimmed by 6 bases and J by 0 bases, leaving 12 bases between them. The CDR3 extends over 14 amino acids. Looked up from germline, CDR1 is SQVTM and CDR2 is ANQGSEA.

This chain links TRBV7-3 with TRBJ2-1, with 10 bases identical to TRBD1. This CDR3 is 15 amino acids long. Trimming removed 1 base from V and 14 bases from J; junction bases left unmatched: 11. Germline CDR1 and CDR2: SGHTA and FQGTGA. CDR3 in DNA: TGTGCCAGCAGCTTAATCCCCGGGGACAGGGGTTCTAAGTTCTTC. This translates into CASSLIPGDRGSKFF. The whole variable domain, remainder taken from reference TRBV7-3 and TRBJ2-1, is GAGVSQTPSNKVTEKGKYVELRCDPISGHTALYWYRQSLGQGPEFLIYFQGTGAADDSGLPNDRFFAVRPEGSVSTLKIQRTERGDSAVYLCASSLIPGDRGSKFFGPGTRLTVL.

The chain uses TRBV9 and TRBJ2-3; D call uncertain. Germline lookup yields CDR1 SGDLS and CDR2 YYNGEE. The CDR3 sequence is 13 residues long. Trimming left V 0 bases short and J 6 bases short, with 8 bases between. CDR3 nucleotides: TGTGCCAGCAGCGTAGTTCAAGGGGATACGCAGTATTTT. It yields the protein CASSVVQGDTQYF.

As concerns this clone: This CDR3 is also generated by other DNA sequences in the sample. This chain links TRBV18 with TRBJ2-7; 11 bases match TRBD1. CDR1 KGHSH and CDR2 LQKENI come from the germline V gene. The V gene end was trimmed by 0 bases and the J gene end by 2 bases; junction bases not matched to a gene: 0. There are 15 residues in the CDR3. CDR3: CASSPPGQGAYEQYF. The CDR3 nucleotides are TGTGCCAGCTCACCACCGGGACAGGGGGCCTACGAGCAGTACTTC.

The chain couples TRBV27 to TRBJ2-3; TRBD2 matches 7 bases. With 4 bases clipped from V and 11 bases from J, the junction kept 15 bases outside the gene matches. Germline V lookup: CDR1 MNHEY, CDR2 SMNVEV (reference sequence). The CDR3 has 15 residues. The CDR3 nucleotides read TGTGCCAGCAGTTCCGGGCGGGAGTTCGGTCGCGGGCAGTATTTT. It encodes CASSSGREFGRGQYF.

The sample holds a few counts of this clone. V usage is TRBV19 and J usage is TRBJ2-7; 9 bases are shared with TRBD1. The CDR3 loop spans 14 amino acids. The germline gives CDR1 LNHDA, CDR2 SQIVND (reference sequence). V shed 3 bases and J 2 bases; nucleotides not matched to a gene: 2. In nucleotides, the CDR3 is TGTGCCAGTAGTATCGGACAGGGGACCTACGAGCAGTACTTC. It codes for CASSIGQGTYEQYF. The full variable domain, completed using reference TRBV19 and TRBJ2-7, is DGGITQSPKYLFRKEGQNVTLSCEQNLNHDAMYWYRQDPGQGLRLIYYSQIVNDFQKGDIAEGYSVSREKKESFPLTVTSAQKNPTAFYLCASSIGQGTYEQYFGPGTRLTVT.

This clone has more than one count but fewer than ten. The CDR3: CASSLRPGRYTF. The DNA of the CDR3 is TGCGCCAGCAGTCTACGACCGGGACGCTACACCTTC. The chain employs TRBV23-1 and TRBJ1-2, with D maybe TRBD1 (5 bases). TRBV23-1 is identified as an open reading frame with a role that is uncertain. V was trimmed by 4 bases and J by 9 bases, leaving 12 bases between them. The CDR3 is 12 residues long.